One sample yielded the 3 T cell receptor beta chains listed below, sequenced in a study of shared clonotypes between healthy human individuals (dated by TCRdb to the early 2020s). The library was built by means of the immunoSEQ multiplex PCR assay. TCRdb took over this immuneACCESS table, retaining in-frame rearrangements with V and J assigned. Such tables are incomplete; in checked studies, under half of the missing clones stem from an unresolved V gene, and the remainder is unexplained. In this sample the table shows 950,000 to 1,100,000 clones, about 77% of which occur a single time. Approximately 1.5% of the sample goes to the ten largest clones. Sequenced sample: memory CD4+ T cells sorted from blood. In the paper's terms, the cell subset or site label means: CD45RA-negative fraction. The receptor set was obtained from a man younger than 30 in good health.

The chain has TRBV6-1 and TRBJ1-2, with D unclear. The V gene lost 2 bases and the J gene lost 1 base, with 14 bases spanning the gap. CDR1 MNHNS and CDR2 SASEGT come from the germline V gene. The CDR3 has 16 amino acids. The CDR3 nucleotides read TGTGCCAGCAGTGAAAATCATGCCAGAGATAACTATGGCTACACCTTC. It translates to CASSENHARDNYGYTF.

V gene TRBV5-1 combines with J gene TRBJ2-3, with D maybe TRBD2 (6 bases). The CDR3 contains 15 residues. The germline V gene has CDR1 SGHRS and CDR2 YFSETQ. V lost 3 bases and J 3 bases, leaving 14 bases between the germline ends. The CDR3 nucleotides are TGCGCCAGCAGCTCCATGGGGGGTGGGACAGATACGCAGTATTTT. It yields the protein CASSSMGGGTDTQYF.

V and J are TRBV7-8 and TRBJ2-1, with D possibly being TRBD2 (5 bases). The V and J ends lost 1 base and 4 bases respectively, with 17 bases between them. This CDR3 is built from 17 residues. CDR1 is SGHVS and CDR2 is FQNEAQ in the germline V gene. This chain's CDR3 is CASSLEVRRVGYNEQFF. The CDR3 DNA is TGTGCCAGCAGCTTAGAGGTACGGCGGGTCGGGTACAATGAGCAGTTCTTC.